The T cell receptor beta chain described here comes from a study of T cell responses to AZD1222 COVID-19 vaccine. Sequencing was performed with immunoSEQ multiplex PCR; in TCRdb, only in-frame clones are kept and a portion is missing. Here the sample spans around 160,000 clones, less than 95% being singletons. V gave up 4 bases and J gave up 4 bases; unmatched junction bases: 10. The CDR3 length is 15 residues. Germline V gene sequence: CDR1 SGHRS, CDR2 YFSETQ. The sample here was peripheral blood, taken on day 0 of AZD1222 vaccination. The source of this sequence is an adult in good health. The V and J genes are TRBV5-1 and TRBJ2-5; 7 bases match TRBD2. In DNA form, the CDR3 reads TGCGCCAGCAGCACGCTTCCCACTAGCGCAGAGACCCAGTACTTC. Its translation: CASSTLPTSAETQYF. The full variable domain, with the rest looked up from reference TRBV5-1 and TRBJ2-5, is KAGVTQTPRYLIKTRGQQVTLSCSPISGHRSVSWYQQTPGQGLQFLFEYFSETQRNKGNFPGRFSGRQFSNSRSEMNVSTLELGDSALYLCASSTLPTSAETQYFGPGTRLLVL.